The clone carrying this TCR beta chain has a count of ten or more. This record belongs to a study of T-cell memory formation after mild COVID-19. This CDR3 has 15 amino acids. Per the germline V gene, CDR1 is LGHNA and CDR2 is YNFKEQ. Unmatched junction bases numbered 4, after V lost 0 bases and J lost 4 bases. MiXCR, run by TCRdb on the 5' RACE reads, gives a single entry per CDR3 protein. The sample includes hundreds of thousands of distinct CDR3 sequences, roughly 18% seen only once; the top ten take 20% to 25%. This receptor was taken from a man aged 18-30 years who had mild COVID-19 (a few samples of this study predate the infection). Cell type and time point are not known. The chain uses TRBV4-2 and TRBJ2-5; 8 bases match TRBD2. Sequenced: PBMCs or a T cell subset sorted from them (not recorded which). The DNA of the CDR3 is TGTGCCAGCAGCCAAGATTACGGGGGGGCAGAGACCCAGTACTTC. Protein: CASSQDYGGAETQYF.